Listed below are T cell receptor beta chains from one sample, sequenced in a study of blood T cell repertoires in COVID-19. The table came from immunoSEQ multiplex PCR; TCRdb's copy has only in-frame clones and leaves some out. The sample holds 130,000 to 150,000 clones, around 80% seen once. The sequencing sample was made of peripheral blood. These receptors originate from a man in his 60s with active or convalescent COVID-19. The CDR3 runs from the conserved cysteine through the conserved F or W. A D gene is named only where the DNA matches it firmly. Some rows mark clone size as missing; the rest say once, few, many or name a class of expanded clone.

TRBJ2-3 . 16 TRBV7-9 TRBD1 CASSLGQGSGTDTQYF TGTGCCAGCAGCTTAGGACAGGGCAGTGGCACAGATACGCAGTATTTT
TRBJ1-1 . 14 TRBV3-1/TRBV3-2 . CASSLRQASTEAFF TGTGCCAGCAGCCTCCGACAGGCATCCACTGAAGCTTTCTTT
TRBJ2-3 . 15 TRBV6-5 TRBD2 CASSRPSGSIYTQYF TGTGCCAGCAGCCGACCTAGCGGGAGCATATATACGCAGTATTTT
TRBJ1-6 . 17 TRBV5-8 TRBD1 CASSYRGPGGRDSPLHF TGTGCCAGCAGCTACCGAGGCCCAGGGGGCCGGGATTCACCCCTCCACTTT
TRBJ2-1 once 15 TRBV7-2 TRBD2 CASSPVAGGNNEQFF TGTGCCAGCAGCCCGGTAGCGGGGGGCAACAATGAGCAGTTCTTC
TRBJ1-1 . 13 TRBV20-1 . CSASPTVNTEAFF TGCAGTGCTAGTCCGACAGTGAACACTGAAGCTTTCTTT
TRBJ2-1 . 17 TRBV9 . CASSSPLTAENYNEQFF TGTGCCAGCAGCTCTCCCCTAACAGCGGAAAACTACAATGAGCAGTTCTTC
TRBJ2-1 . 15 TRBV24-1 . CATSDHRDLDNEQFF TGTGCCACCAGTGACCACCGGGACTTAGACAATGAGCAGTTCTTC
TRBJ1-1 . 16 TRBV25-1 TRBD1 CASARGQGVEEIEAFF TGTGCCAGCGCTCGGGGACAGGGGGTGGAGGAGATTGAAGCTTTCTTT
TRBJ2-1 . 17 TRBV5-8 TRBD1 CASLSRTGRRSYNEQFF TGTGCCAGCCTTTCAAGGACAGGGAGGAGATCCTACAATGAGCAGTTCTTC
TRBJ1-1 . 11 TRBV28 . CASSLTSEAFF TGTGCCAGCAGTTTAACATCTGAAGCTTTCTTT
TRBJ1-2 . 13 TRBV7-2 TRBD1 CASSPDRVYGYTF TGTGCCAGCAGCCCTGACAGGGTCTATGGCTACACCTTC
TRBJ2-2 few 19 TRBV2 . CASSPPLLAPITNTGELFF TGTGCCAGCAGTCCACCTCTACTAGCACCGATTACGAACACCGGGGAGCTGTTTTTT
TRBJ2-5 many 16 TRBV27 TRBD2 CASSSTSGRSWETQYF TGTGCCAGCAGTTCAACTAGCGGGAGGAGCTGGGAGACCCAGTACTTC
TRBJ1-2 . 14 TRBV9 . CASSVNNGNYGYTF TGTGCCAGCAGCGTAAATAACGGTAACTATGGCTACACCTTC
TRBJ2-1 . 10 TRBV29-1 . CSVVVGEQFF TGCAGCGTCGTAGTCGGTGAGCAGTTCTTC
TRBJ2-1 . 22 TRBV12-5 TRBD2 CASGLVQFVRTSGSRYYNEQFF TGTGCTAGTGGTTTGGTACAGTTTGTTAGGACTAGCGGGAGTCGCTACTACAATGAGCAGTTCTTC
TRBJ1-2 . 16 TRBV18 . CASSPTNRARHYGYTF TGTGCCAGCTCACCAACAAACAGGGCCCGCCACTATGGCTACACCTTC
TRBJ1-2 . 16 TRBV11-2 . CASSRNRRDLIGGYTF TGTGCCAGCAGCCGAAACCGGCGGGACCTTATAGGTGGCTACACCTTC
TRBJ1-1 few 15 TRBV27 . CASSGWQSGDTEAFF TGTGCCAGCAGTGGGTGGCAGTCAGGGGACACTGAAGCTTTCTTT